These T cell receptor beta chains were read from a single sample in a study of human T cells and chemical hapten exposure. One entry per CDR3 protein results from TCRdb running MiXCR on the RACE reads. The profile covers under 120,000 distinct CDR3 sequences, with 9.5% to 12% appearing a single time and roughly 3.2% taken by the ten largest. The material was whole blood, obtained in connection with sensitization to the hapten diphenylcyclopropenone (DPC). These receptors were collected from a woman aged 40 to 49 with alopecia areata. Some clones in this sample may be carry-over from other donors' samples. Both conserved end residues are part of each CDR3. Clone size is given for some rows only: seen once, a few or many times, or a class if the clone is expanded.

clone size: few
J gene: TRBJ1-5
V gene: TRBV12-3/TRBV12-4
CDR3 protein: CASSPSMAGFRHF

clone size: many
J gene: TRBJ1-6
V gene: TRBV20-1
CDR3 protein: CSASRGGIRAHYNSPLHF

clone size: many
J gene: TRBJ2-4
V gene: TRBV5-8
CDR3 protein: CASSLVGAVNIQYF

clone size: -
J gene: TRBJ2-4
V gene: TRBV6-2/TRBV6-3
CDR3 protein: CASSYGAGTKIQYF

clone size: -
J gene: TRBJ1-1
V gene: TRBV30
CDR3 protein: CAWSVSGSFTEAFF

clone size: many
J gene: TRBJ1-3
V gene: TRBV6-5
CDR3 protein: CASTDGVGNTIYF

clone size: many
J gene: TRBJ2-7
V gene: TRBV7-2
CDR3 protein: CASRPGGSSYEQYF

clone size: -
J gene: TRBJ2-1
V gene: TRBV7-9
CDR3 protein: CASSTTQGQGARNEQFF

clone size: -
J gene: TRBJ2-2
V gene: TRBV5-1
CDR3 protein: CASSLSVTQGTGELFF

clone size: many
J gene: TRBJ1-2
V gene: TRBV6-5
CDR3 protein: CASAAGSSYGYTF

clone size: -
J gene: TRBJ2-5
V gene: TRBV5-4
CDR3 protein: CASSSRGREGETQYF

clone size: -
J gene: TRBJ2-7
V gene: TRBV2
CDR3 protein: CASSARPAYEQYF

clone size: -
J gene: TRBJ2-1
V gene: TRBV6-2/TRBV6-3
CDR3 protein: CASSYPGTSGQRSSYNEQFF

clone size: few
J gene: TRBJ1-1
V gene: TRBV7-3
CDR3 protein: CASSLGGKTEAFF

clone size: -
J gene: TRBJ2-5
V gene: TRBV28
CDR3 protein: CASRQETQYF

clone size: few
J gene: TRBJ1-2
V gene: TRBV7-2
CDR3 protein: CASSLAMAGTNYGYTF

clone size: medium-sized
J gene: TRBJ2-2
V gene: TRBV18
CDR3 protein: CASSPPVSGHTGELFF

clone size: -
J gene: TRBJ2-1
V gene: TRBV4-1
CDR3 protein: CASRQTHSSYNEQFF

clone size: many
J gene: TRBJ2-7
V gene: TRBV18
CDR3 protein: CASSPPGQGIYEQYF

clone size: many
J gene: TRBJ1-6
V gene: TRBV7-9
CDR3 protein: CASSSWGDNSPLHF

clone size: -
J gene: TRBJ2-7
V gene: TRBV7-9
CDR3 protein: CASSPTGAKVYYEQYF

clone size: many
J gene: TRBJ2-1
V gene: TRBV20-1
CDR3 protein: CSAETGTGRNEQFF

clone size: -
J gene: TRBJ1-5
V gene: TRBV29-1
CDR3 protein: CSVTDSPNQPQHF

clone size: -
J gene: TRBJ2-2
V gene: TRBV12-5
CDR3 protein: CASGADTGELFF

clone size: -
J gene: TRBJ2-3
V gene: TRBV6-5
CDR3 protein: CASSYGTSGATDTQYF

clone size: few
J gene: TRBJ1-1
V gene: TRBV7-2
CDR3 protein: CASSLTGYTEAFF

clone size: -
J gene: TRBJ2-6
V gene: TRBV10-3
CDR3 protein: CAISEGEGRSGANVLTF

clone size: many
J gene: TRBJ1-3
V gene: TRBV12-3/TRBV12-4
CDR3 protein: CASSLSGAGSENTIYF

clone size: many
J gene: TRBJ2-5
V gene: TRBV10-2
CDR3 protein: CASREAVLETQYF

clone size: many
J gene: TRBJ2-3
V gene: TRBV6-5
CDR3 protein: CASRRASTGDTQYF

clone size: few
J gene: TRBJ1-5
V gene: TRBV6-2/TRBV6-3
CDR3 protein: CASSSPGPPLAPQHF

clone size: few
J gene: TRBJ2-2
V gene: TRBV9
CDR3 protein: CASSVTTGIKTGELFF

clone size: few
J gene: TRBJ2-1
V gene: TRBV3-1
CDR3 protein: CASSPGLAGPLF

clone size: -
J gene: TRBJ2-7
V gene: TRBV9
CDR3 protein: CASSVAGGDYEQYF

clone size: -
J gene: TRBJ2-2
V gene: TRBV12-3/TRBV12-4
CDR3 protein: CASRGDRVPGELFF

clone size: many
J gene: TRBJ2-1
V gene: TRBV7-2
CDR3 protein: CASSAYRGHSEQFF

clone size: many
J gene: TRBJ2-7
V gene: TRBV6-1
CDR3 protein: CASSERGLASYEQYF

clone size: few
J gene: TRBJ2-6
V gene: TRBV19
CDR3 protein: CASSIARSGANVLTF

clone size: -
J gene: TRBJ1-5
V gene: TRBV6-2/TRBV6-3
CDR3 protein: CASSLDLVRTQGLNQPQHF

clone size: few
J gene: TRBJ2-1
V gene: TRBV4-3
CDR3 protein: CASSTDWWINVNEQFF

clone size: many
J gene: TRBJ2-3
V gene: TRBV7-2
CDR3 protein: CASSRGGTDTQYF

clone size: many
J gene: TRBJ2-1
V gene: TRBV4-2
CDR3 protein: CASSQEVPSGAHDEQFF

clone size: many
J gene: TRBJ2-3
V gene: TRBV10-1
CDR3 protein: CASSPRDRLGDTQYF

clone size: many
J gene: TRBJ2-2
V gene: TRBV27
CDR3 protein: CASKLLGGSGELFF

clone size: -
J gene: TRBJ1-2
V gene: TRBV12-3/TRBV12-4
CDR3 protein: CASSTSLGVYGYTF

clone size: -
J gene: TRBJ2-3
V gene: TRBV5-1
CDR3 protein: CASSPGLINTDTQYF

clone size: -
J gene: TRBJ1-6
V gene: TRBV7-9
CDR3 protein: CASSARDPVTGSPLHF

clone size: -
J gene: TRBJ2-1
V gene: TRBV11-2
CDR3 protein: CASSYNDRDWGNEQFF

clone size: many
J gene: TRBJ1-4
V gene: TRBV6-5
CDR3 protein: CASSSLGEKLFF

clone size: few
J gene: TRBJ1-1
V gene: TRBV6-5
CDR3 protein: CASRGQSELGAFF

clone size: few
J gene: TRBJ2-7
V gene: TRBV7-2
CDR3 protein: CASSLGVSGSYEQYF

clone size: few
J gene: TRBJ2-2
V gene: TRBV2
CDR3 protein: CASSAENTGELFF

clone size: few
J gene: TRBJ2-1
V gene: TRBV20-1
CDR3 protein: CSARDRQGYNEQFF

clone size: many
J gene: TRBJ1-1
V gene: TRBV6-6
CDR3 protein: CASSSAPGSGNTEAFF

clone size: few
J gene: TRBJ2-2
V gene: TRBV6-6
CDR3 protein: CASSTTGGWTGELFF

clone size: -
J gene: TRBJ2-5
V gene: TRBV10-3
CDR3 protein: CAISITRQETQYF

clone size: -
J gene: TRBJ1-5
V gene: TRBV7-8
CDR3 protein: CASSLVVGANQPQHF

clone size: few
J gene: TRBJ2-2
V gene: TRBV2
CDR3 protein: CASKLGASGTGELFF

clone size: -
J gene: TRBJ2-2
V gene: TRBV7-9
CDR3 protein: CASSPLVAANTGELFF